Below are 26 T cell receptor beta chains sequenced from a single sample in a study of blood T cell repertoires in COVID-19 (TCRdb year 2020). The method was the immunoSEQ multiplex PCR assay. Imported from immuneACCESS, the table was reduced by TCRdb to in-frame sequences with V and J called. These copies leave out some clones; in studies compared against another copy, an unresolved V gene accounts for under half, and the cause of the remainder is not known. In all, the sample holds 20,000 or so clones, and approximately 89% of those were seen once. About 3% of the sample belongs to the ten largest clones. Material for sequencing was peripheral blood. The receptors stem from a human donor in a cohort sampled during active COVID-19.

The rearrangement joins TRBV19 to TRBJ1-1; no definite D call. CDR1 is LNHDA, CDR2 SQIVND, per germline (reference sequence). V was shortened by 1 base and J by 3 bases, with 6 bases between the two germline ends. The CDR3 extends over 13 amino acids. The CDR3 loop reads CASSIGPDTEAFF. CDR3 DNA: TGTGCCAGTAGTATAGGCCCGGACACTGAAGCTTTCTTT.

This clone was detected once. The chain employs TRBV14 and TRBJ2-7, with 8 bases lining up with TRBD2. The J segment lost 3 bases and the V segment lost 1 base, leaving 5 bases of the junction unmatched. The CDR3 sequence is 15 residues long. Germline assignment: CDR1 SGHDN and CDR2 FVKESK. The CDR3 spells CASSQAGGALYEQYF. The CDR3 region has the DNA TGTGCCAGCAGCCAAGCCGGGGGGGCCCTCTACGAGCAGTACTTC.

J is TRBJ1-2 and V is TRBV29-1; 8 bases match TRBD1. The CDR3 extends over 14 amino acids. Germline values: CDR1 SQVTM, CDR2 ANQGSEA. V was pared by 1 base and J by 5 bases, with 6 bases of the junction left unmatched. CDR3 nucleotides: TGCAGCGTTGAAGTCTACAGGGGGGTTTATGGCTACACCTTC. This sequence encodes CSVEVYRGVYGYTF.

This clone was counted once. The chain links TRBV6-1 to TRBJ1-5; tentatively, D is TRBD1 (6 bases). CDR1 is MNHNS, CDR2 SASEGT, per germline. The CDR3 runs to 15 residues. The V and J ends lost 0 bases and 7 bases respectively, with 13 bases between them. This chain's CDR3 is CASSEAQGLLQPQHF. CDR3 bases: TGTGCCAGCAGTGAAGCACAGGGCCTGTTACAGCCCCAGCATTTT.

The genes are TRBV2 and TRBJ1-4; D not certain. The germline V gene encodes CDR1 SNHLY and CDR2 FYNNEI. V was pared by 6 bases and J by 10 bases, with 12 bases between. This CDR3 is built from 12 residues. This CDR3 is CASSDPRGKLFF. DNA of the CDR3: TGTGCCAGCAGCGACCCGCGGGGAAAACTGTTTTTT.

V and J are TRBV23-1 and TRBJ2-3, with D perhaps matching TRBD1 (6 bases). TRBV23-1 is designated an ORF whose function remains uncertain. The CDR3 covers 17 residues. Trimming removed 3 bases from V and 2 bases from J, with 18 bases in between. CDR3 amino acids: CASSHFKQGHYTDTQYF. CDR3 nucleotides: TGCGCCAGCAGTCATTTCAAACAGGGCCACTACACAGATACGCAGTATTTT.

The chain recombines TRBV14 with TRBJ1-2; D not certain. In germline, CDR1 is SGHDN, CDR2 FVKESK. V was clipped by 8 bases and J by 6 bases, with 10 bases between them. This CDR3 comprises 11 residues. For the CDR3, the DNA is TGTGCCAGCGGGGAGCGGAATGGCTACACCTTC. This gives the protein CASGERNGYTF.

In its sample, this clone was seen once. The chain employs TRBV19 and TRBJ2-1, with D maybe TRBD2 (6 bases). V was cut by 1 base and J by 1 base, with 8 bases left in between. From germline, CDR1 is LNHDA and CDR2 SQIVND (reference sequence). The CDR3 has 15 residues. CDR3 sequence (DNA): TGTGCCAGTAGTATAGTAGCGGTATCCTACAATGAGCAGTTCTTC. Its translation: CASSIVAVSYNEQFF.

The chain carries TRBV6-6 and TRBJ1-2; D may be TRBD1 (6 bases). Germline assignment: CDR1 MNHNY and CDR2 SVGAGI (reference sequence). V lost 7 bases, J lost 4 bases, and 13 bases lay in between. The CDR3 runs 13 residues. CDR3 region: CASTSRGTYGYTF. The DNA of the CDR3 is TGTGCCAGCACGAGCAGGGGAACCTATGGCTACACCTTC.

The chain links TRBV6-2 or TRBV6-3 to TRBJ2-7; 7 bases fit TRBD1. The CDR3 covers 15 residues. CDR1 and CDR2 (germline): MNHEY, SVGEGT. The junction had 9 bases not matched to a gene; V was cut back by 2 bases and J by 5 bases. DNA of the CDR3: TGTGCCAGCAGTTACCCCTCCGACAGGGTTGACGAGCAGTACTTC. It is translated as CASSYPSDRVDEQYF.

The chain is built from TRBV18 and TRBJ1-5; D perhaps matches TRBD1 (6 bases). Per germline, CDR1 KGHSH and CDR2 LQKENI. The germline V and J ends were trimmed by 0 bases and 3 bases, with 15 bases remaining between them. This CDR3 is built from 17 residues. The CDR3 DNA sequence: TGTGCCAGCTCACCACCCAATACGGACAGCCCCAATCAGCCCCAGCATTTT. Translated, it gives CASSPPNTDSPNQPQHF.

The rearrangement uses TRBV7-2 and TRBJ1-6; D gene unclear. CDR1 SGHTA and CDR2 FQGNSA come from the germline V gene. Deletions cut 1 base from V and 0 bases from J, with 7 bases between. This CDR3 has 16 amino acids. CDR3 sequence reads: CASSLGGSSYNSPLHF. In nucleotides, the CDR3 is TGTGCCAGCAGCTTAGGTGGGAGCTCCTATAATTCACCCCTCCACTTT.

V gene TRBV28 combines with J gene TRBJ1-2; 7 positions agree with TRBD1. The J segment lost 2 bases and the V segment lost 5 bases, leaving 8 bases of the junction unmatched. This CDR3 is 15 amino acids long. The germline CDR1 and CDR2 sequences are MDHEN and SYDVKM. CDR3: CASSPTGAGNYGYTF. In nucleotides, the CDR3 is TGTGCCAGCAGTCCAACAGGGGCGGGGAACTATGGCTACACCTTC.

This clone turned up a few times. The rearrangement links TRBV7-9 to TRBJ2-1, with 9 bases matching TRBD2. CDR1 and CDR2 from the germline V gene are SEHNR and FQNEAQ (reference sequence). With 2 bases clipped from V and 7 bases from J, the junction kept 12 bases outside the gene matches. CDR3 length: 17 amino acids. CDR3 sequence reads: CASSLPPRAGGPNEQFF. Written as DNA, the CDR3 is TGTGCCAGCAGCTTACCCCCCCGGGCGGGAGGGCCGAATGAGCAGTTCTTC.

This clone was counted once. V is TRBV2 and J is TRBJ2-7; D gene uncertain. Germline V gene lookup returns CDR1 SNHLY and CDR2 FYNNEI. The CDR3 sequence is 12 residues long. V gave up 1 base and J gave up 4 bases, with 5 bases separating them. CDR3 coding DNA: TGTGCCAGCAGTGAAGGTCTGTACGAGCAGTACTTC. Translating it yields CASSEGLYEQYF.

The rearrangement uses TRBV15 and TRBJ1-1; the D is unclear. V shed 8 bases and J shed 1 base, with 11 bases lying between them. The CDR3 is made up of 13 amino acids. CDR1 and CDR2 (germline): LNHNV, YYDKDF (reference sequence). The CDR3 is CATSRAGNTEAFF. In nucleotides, the CDR3 is TGTGCCACCTCGAGGGCAGGGAACACTGAAGCTTTCTTT.

CDR3 sequence: CASSSLAGVADTQYF. Written as DNA, the CDR3 is TGTGCCAGCAGCTCACTAGCGGGAGTAGCAGATACGCAGTATTTT. The chain couples TRBV2 to TRBJ2-3; 11 positions match TRBD2. The ends lost 6 bases at V and 4 bases at J; junction bases unmatched: 6. Germline CDR1 reads SNHLY; CDR2 reads FYNNEI. The CDR3 contains 15 residues.

The V gene is TRBV27, the J gene TRBJ2-1; the match to TRBD1 covers 11 bases. V shed 1 base and J 4 bases; nucleotides not matched to a gene: 3. From germline, CDR1 is MNHEY and CDR2 SMNVEV (reference sequence). This CDR3 contains 16 residues. The CDR3 DNA reads TGTGCCAGCAGTTTATTCGGGACAGGGGGGTACAATGAGCAGTTCTTC. This codes for CASSLFGTGGYNEQFF.

This clone has a single count. V gene TRBV4-1 combines with J gene TRBJ2-1; TRBD2 is a possible D gene (5 bases). The CDR3 length is 16 residues. From germline, CDR1 is MGHRA and CDR2 YSYEKL. Trimming cost V 1 base and J 5 bases, with 15 bases left between them. The CDR3 nucleotides are TGCGCCAGCAGCCAAGGTTCCGAGCGGAGAAACAATGAGCAGTTCTTC. Translated: CASSQGSERRNNEQFF.

The chain links TRBV6-2 or TRBV6-3 to TRBJ1-2; 9 bases are a match to TRBD1. The V gene end was trimmed by 2 bases and the J gene end by 4 bases; junction bases not matched to a gene: 5. Germline CDR1 and CDR2: MNHEY and SVGEGT. CDR3 length equals 15 residues. CDR3 amino acids: CASSYTDRGTYGYTF. The CDR3 DNA sequence: TGTGCCAGCAGTTACACGGACAGGGGAACCTATGGCTACACCTTC.

This sequence joins TRBV21-1 and TRBJ1-6; the table's D call, TRBD1, was not checked against the DNA. TRBV21-1 is marked as a pseudogene. CDR3 length: 19 amino acids. CDR3 residues: CASSKARDSLSSYNSPLHF. The CDR3 nucleotides read TGTGCCAGCAGCAAAGCCCGCGACAGCCTGAGCTCCTATAATTCACCCCTCCACTTT.

CDR3 protein: CASGGREGNTIYF. The CDR3 bases are TGTGCCAGCGGGGGCAGGGAGGGAAACACCATATATTTT. V is TRBV6-5 and J is TRBJ1-3; a possible D gene is TRBD1 (6 bases). The CDR3 extends over 13 amino acids. Trimming cost V 8 bases and J 4 bases, with 12 bases left between them. Germline-derived CDR1 and CDR2 are MNHEY and SVGAGI.

CDR3 protein: CASSQEPAGSSYEQYF. For the CDR3, the DNA is TGCGCCAGCAGCCAAGAGCCGGCGGGCTCGAGCTACGAGCAGTACTTC. The rearrangement uses TRBV4-1 and TRBJ2-7, with a possible D match to TRBD2 (5 bases). The CDR3 contains 16 residues. Germline CDR1 reads MGHRA; CDR2 reads YSYEKL. V shed 0 bases and J shed 3 bases, with 15 bases lying between them.

V usage is TRBV2 and J usage is TRBJ2-3, with a tentative D call TRBD2 (6 bases). This CDR3 region has 15 residues. The V gene lost 1 base and the J gene lost 6 bases, with 14 bases spanning the gap. The germline CDR1 and CDR2 sequences are SNHLY and FYNNEI. CDR3 DNA sequence: TGTGCCAGCAGTGAAGATAGCGGACCCACGGATACGCAGTATTTT. Its translation is CASSEDSGPTDTQYF.

The chain uses TRBV28 and TRBJ1-1, with a possible D match to TRBD1 (6 bases). Germline CDR1 and CDR2: MDHEN and SYDVKM. Trimming left V 3 bases short and J 8 bases short, with 13 bases between. The CDR3 extends over 13 amino acids. The CDR3 protein is CASSFGMGAEAFF. The DNA of the CDR3 is TGTGCCAGCAGTTTTGGAATGGGGGCGGAAGCTTTCTTT.

This chain joins TRBV10-1 and TRBJ1-6, with D possibly matching TRBD1 (5 bases). CDR3 size: 13 residues. Germline V gives CDR1 WNHNN, CDR2 SYGVQD (reference sequence). The V and J ends lost 7 bases and 8 bases respectively, with 12 bases between them. The CDR3 sequence: CASKEGPDSPLHF. The CDR3 nucleotides read TGCGCCAGCAAGGAGGGGCCGGATTCACCCCTCCACTTT.